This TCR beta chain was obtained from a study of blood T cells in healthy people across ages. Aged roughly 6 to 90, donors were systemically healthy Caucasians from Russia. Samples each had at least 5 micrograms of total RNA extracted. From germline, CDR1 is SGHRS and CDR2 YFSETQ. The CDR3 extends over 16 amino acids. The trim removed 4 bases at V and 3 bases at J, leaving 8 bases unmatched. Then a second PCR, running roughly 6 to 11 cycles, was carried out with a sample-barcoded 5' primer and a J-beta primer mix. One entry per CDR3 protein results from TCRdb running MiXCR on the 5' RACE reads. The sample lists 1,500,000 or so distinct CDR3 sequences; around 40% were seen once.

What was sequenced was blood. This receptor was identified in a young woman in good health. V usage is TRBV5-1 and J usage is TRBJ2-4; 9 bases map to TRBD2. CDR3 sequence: CASSNGLAIDKNIQYF. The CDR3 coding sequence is TGCGCCAGCAGCAACGGACTAGCGATTGACAAAAACATTCAGTACTTC.